Listed below are T cell receptor beta chains from one sample, sequenced in a study of OX40 agonist ivuxolimab in advanced cancers. Generated by immunoSEQ multiplex PCR, the TCRdb table keeps only in-frame clones and is missing some. The sample lists roughly 58,000 clones, around nine tenths occurring once. This sample comprised CD4+ or CD8+ T cells sorted from blood, obtained in a trial of the OX40 agonist ivuxolimab. These receptors all stem from an adult with an advanced solid tumor such as melanoma, head and neck, liver or kidney cancer. Each CDR3 is given with its conserved first and last residue. Each record gives: D gene, J gene, clone size, V gene, CDR3 DNA, CDR3 protein. The D gene is left open where the match is weak. Expanded clones get a size class; other rows say once, few or many, or leave the size out.

.	TRBJ2-2	once	TRBV9	TGTGCCAGCAGCGTAGTATCTGGCAACTGGAACACCGGGGAGCTGTTTTTT	CASSVVSGNWNTGELFF
.	TRBJ1-1	.	TRBV19	TGTGCCAGTAGTATAATGGTGAACACTGAAGCTTTCTTT	CASSIMVNTEAFF
TRBD1	TRBJ2-7	.	TRBV9	TGTGCCAGCAGCGTAGATGACAGGGCTAGTGAGCAGTACTTC	CASSVDDRASEQYF
.	TRBJ1-4	.	TRBV28	TGTGCCAGCAACGTAGCGGGGAACAATAATGAAAAACTGTTTTTT	CASNVAGNNNEKLFF
.	TRBJ2-7	once	TRBV11-2	TGTGCCAGCAGCTTAGGGACAAATACGTACGAGCAGTACTTC	CASSLGTNTYEQYF
.	TRBJ1-1	.	TRBV29-1	TGCAGCGTGCGCGCTGCGGGAAACACTGAAGCTTTCTTT	CSVRAAGNTEAFF
.	TRBJ1-1	.	TRBV4-1	TGCGCCAGCAGCCAAGCCGACCGTTTGGAAGCTTTCTTT	CASSQADRLEAFF
.	TRBJ1-1	.	TRBV7-9	TGTGCCAGCAGCCACCCCCTGGGACCTGAAGCTTTCTTT	CASSHPLGPEAFF
TRBD1	TRBJ1-2	.	TRBV9	TGTGCCAGCAGCGTAGAGGGGGGGACAGGGAGGAGCTACACCTTC	CASSVEGGTGRSYTF
.	TRBJ1-2	.	TRBV7-2	TGTGCCAGCAGCTCGGGGGGGCAGTTTAACTATGGCTACACCTTC	CASSSGGQFNYGYTF
.	TRBJ2-2	.	TRBV7-7	TGTGCTAGCTCAAGCTACACCGGGGAGCTGTTTTTT	CASSSYTGELFF
TRBD1	TRBJ2-1	.	TRBV30	TGTGCCTGGAGGGGACAGGGTAAGCAGGGCTCCTACAATGAGCAGTTCTTC	CAWRGQGKQGSYNEQFF